The rows below give T cell receptor beta chains drawn from one sample of a study of cytomegalovirus exposure and HLA in healthy donors. TCRdb's table, derived via immunoSEQ multiplex PCR, lists solely in-frame clones and lacks some. The sample includes about 140,000 clones, roughly four fifths of them seen just once. The sequenced sample consisted of PBMCs. The receptors shown here come from a woman aged 40 to 50 in good health and CMV-seronegative. Each CDR3 is given with its conserved first and last residue. A D gene is named only where the DNA matches it firmly. Only part of the rows carry a size: once, few, many, or a class if the clone is expanded.

V	D	size	J	CDR3	DNA
TRBV11-1	NA	few	TRBJ2-1	CASSLMGWEYEQFF	TGTGCCAGCAGCTTAATGGGGTGGGAGTATGAGCAGTTCTTC
TRBV18	NA	NA	TRBJ2-2	CASSRVGELFF	TGTGCCAGCTCCCGGGTAGGGGAGCTGTTTTTT
TRBV6-5	TRBD1	NA	TRBJ2-5	CASSADRGSETQYF	TGTGCCAGCAGCGCGGACAGGGGAAGCGAGACCCAGTACTTC
TRBV19	TRBD2	once	TRBJ2-3	CASSVGTSGLTDTQYF	TGTGCCAGTAGTGTAGGGACTAGCGGGCTCACAGATACGCAGTATTTT
TRBV7-2	TRBD2	NA	TRBJ2-3	CASSPGLAGGTDTQYF	TGTGCCAGCAGCCCCGGACTAGCGGGAGGGACAGATACGCAGTATTTT
TRBV29-1	NA	NA	TRBJ1-2	CSVEDGRSYGYTF	TGCAGCGTTGAAGATGGCCGAAGCTATGGCTACACCTTC
TRBV28	NA	NA	TRBJ2-7	CASSLLQSYEQYF	TGTGCCAGCAGTTTATTACAGTCCTACGAGCAGTACTTC
TRBV4-3	TRBD1	NA	TRBJ1-3	CASSTGGIGNTIYF	TGCGCCAGCTCGACAGGGGGAATTGGAAACACCATATATTTT
TRBV15	NA	NA	TRBJ1-5	CATSSEIGQNNQPQHF	TGTGCCACCAGCAGCGAAATCGGACAGAACAATCAGCCCCAGCATTTT
TRBV7-8	TRBD1	NA	TRBJ1-2	CASSPRTGTGNTF	TGTGCCAGCAGCCCGCGGACAGGGACGGGAAACACCTTC
TRBV29-1	NA	NA	TRBJ1-4	CSVQGNEKLFF	TGCAGCGTTCAGGGAAATGAAAAACTGTTTTTT
TRBV7-8	NA	NA	TRBJ1-2	CASSLLGRSNYGYTF	TGTGCCAGCAGCTTACTGGGCAGGTCTAACTATGGCTACACCTTC
TRBV19	NA	NA	TRBJ1-6	CASSTQDRPRTLHNSPLHF	TGTGCCAGTAGTACCCAAGACAGACCGCGTACCCTACATAATTCACCCCTCCACTTT
TRBV11-2	TRBD2	NA	TRBJ2-2	CASSQTSGRLRELFF	TGTGCCAGCAGCCAGACTAGCGGGAGATTGAGGGAGCTGTTTTTT
TRBV5-6	NA	few	TRBJ2-7	CASSLTGYEQYF	TGTGCCAGCAGCTTGACGGGGTACGAGCAGTACTTC
TRBV19	TRBD1	NA	TRBJ1-1	CASRRDRDVREAFF	TGTGCCAGTAGAAGAGACAGGGACGTACGTGAAGCTTTCTTT
TRBV7-9	TRBD1	NA	TRBJ1-5	CATQQGNQPQHF	TGTGCCACACAACAGGGGAATCAGCCCCAGCATTTT
TRBV6-1	NA	NA	TRBJ2-7	CASSELTYMVYEQYF	TGTGCCAGCAGTGAACTTACCTATATGGTCTACGAGCAGTACTTC
TRBV6-6	TRBD1	NA	TRBJ2-1	CASSSNRGLSYNEQFF	TGTGCCAGCAGTTCGAACAGGGGGCTATCCTACAATGAGCAGTTCTTC
TRBV19	NA	NA	TRBJ1-1	CASSLGARTEAFF	TGTGCCAGTAGTTTGGGGGCGCGTACTGAAGCTTTCTTT
TRBV7-9	TRBD1	NA	TRBJ2-6	CASSLGTENDLSGANVLTF	TGTGCCAGCAGCTTGGGGACAGAAAATGACCTCTCTGGGGCCAACGTCCTGACTTTC
TRBV4-3	TRBD1	NA	TRBJ2-7	CASSQDGVSRGQGVTYEQYF	TGCGCCAGCAGCCAAGATGGTGTAAGTCGCGGACAGGGGGTGACCTACGAGCAGTACTTC
TRBV6-5	TRBD2	NA	TRBJ2-5	CASSYGAGELRETQYF	TGTGCCAGCAGTTACGGAGCGGGAGAATTGCGGGAGACCCAGTACTTC
TRBV14	NA	once	TRBJ1-3	CASSGLFAGNTIYF	TGTGCCAGCAGCGGACTGTTCGCAGGAAACACCATATATTTT
TRBV6-5	NA	NA	TRBJ2-2	CASRVGGELFF	TGTGCCAGCCGGGTTGGGGGGGAGCTGTTTTTT
TRBV6-5	TRBD1	NA	TRBJ1-4	CASSHRGLGNEKLFF	TGTGCCAGCAGTCACAGGGGGCTAGGGAATGAAAAACTGTTTTTT
TRBV18	NA	NA	TRBJ2-1	CASSSSSSSNEQFF	TGTGCCAGCTCATCCTCGAGTAGCTCCAATGAGCAGTTCTTC
TRBV7-9	TRBD1	NA	TRBJ1-2	CASSEPGQGPAGAGYTF	TGTGCCAGCAGCGAACCGGGACAGGGGCCGGCGGGAGCTGGCTACACCTTC
TRBV4-1	TRBD2	NA	TRBJ2-7	CASSQDLAGLGYEQYF	TGCGCCAGCAGCCAAGATTTAGCGGGTCTTGGCTACGAGCAGTACTTC
TRBV9	NA	NA	TRBJ2-1	CASSPLRSYNEQFF	TGTGCCAGCAGTCCCCTCCGCTCCTACAATGAGCAGTTCTTC
TRBV28	NA	once	TRBJ1-4	CASSPWTENEKLFF	TGTGCCAGCAGTCCGTGGACAGAGAATGAAAAACTGTTTTTT
TRBV19	NA	NA	TRBJ1-1	CASSIVRNTEAFF	TGTGCCAGTAGTATAGTTCGGAACACTGAAGCTTTCTTT
TRBV10-3	NA	once	TRBJ2-1	CAISEPNSNEQFF	TGTGCCATCAGTGAGCCTAACTCCAATGAGCAGTTCTTC
TRBV28	TRBD2	once	TRBJ2-1	CASSPLAGVYNEQFF	TGTGCCAGCAGTCCTTTAGCGGGAGTCTACAATGAGCAGTTCTTC
TRBV5-1	NA	NA	TRBJ1-2	CASSLELNYGYTF	TGCGCCAGCAGCTTGGAACTGAACTATGGCTACACCTTC
TRBV10-3	NA	once	TRBJ2-7	CASRQPSYEQYF	TGTGCCTCCAGACAGCCTTCCTACGAGCAGTACTTC
TRBV7-2	TRBD2	NA	TRBJ2-1	CASSLRGDFSGRDNEQFF	TGTGCCAGCAGCCTCCGTGGGGACTTCAGCGGGAGAGACAATGAGCAGTTCTTC
TRBV28	TRBD1	NA	TRBJ1-2	CASSFSPTGFYGYTF	TGTGCCAGCAGTTTTTCCCCGACAGGGTTCTATGGCTACACCTTC
TRBV2	TRBD1	NA	TRBJ1-5	CASSESVTGVTDQPQHF	TGTGCCAGCAGTGAATCGGTGACAGGGGTCACGGATCAGCCCCAGCATTTT
TRBV28	NA	NA	TRBJ2-3	CALGATGSTDTQYF	TGTGCCCTGGGAGCGACCGGGAGCACAGATACGCAGTATTTT
TRBV13	TRBD2	NA	TRBJ2-5	CASSQRLAGLQETQYF	TGTGCCAGCAGCCAAAGACTAGCGGGACTCCAAGAGACCCAGTACTTC
TRBV10-3	NA	NA	TRBJ2-1	CAISESQDNEQFF	TGTGCCATCAGTGAGTCACAGGACAATGAGCAGTTCTTC
TRBV18	NA	few	TRBJ1-1	CASSQGGIWNTEAFF	TGTGCCAGCTCACAGGGAGGAATCTGGAACACTGAAGCTTTCTTT
TRBV27	NA	NA	TRBJ2-3	CASSPSEPTDTQYF	TGTGCCAGCAGCCCGAGCGAACCCACAGATACGCAGTATTTT
TRBV28	NA	NA	TRBJ1-5	CASSLFQGGHVTYQPQHF	TGTGCCAGCAGCCTTTTCCAGGGTGGCCACGTCACTTATCAGCCCCAGCATTTT
TRBV4-3	NA	few	TRBJ1-5	CASSPNPSSQPQHF	TGCGCCAGCAGCCCAAATCCCTCGAGCCAGCCCCAGCATTTT
TRBV28	TRBD1	NA	TRBJ1-2	CASRGGTGYGYTF	TGTGCCAGCAGGGGGGGGACAGGGTACGGCTACACCTTC